This T cell receptor (beta chain) originates from a study of OX40 agonist ivuxolimab in advanced cancers. The study in broad terms: Ivuxolimab was an agonistic, fully human IgG2 monoclonal antibody directed against OX40 (CD134), a costimulatory receptor. The paper covers the monotherapy dose-escalation part of the phase I ivuxolimab trial, which included N ≈ 50 patients. In the dose-escalation cohort, roughly 80% of patients were male, and the mean age was approximately 60 years, with a range of 23 to 79. The point of sequencing TCRbeta in the periphery was to test whether ivuxolimab changed TCR sequence diversity and drove clonal T-cell expansion. Intravenous ivuxolimab was administered to patients every 2 weeks at six dose levels: 0.01, 0.1, 0.3, 1.5, 3 and 10 mg/kg. Of the 50 or so patients in dose escalation, some 19 had hepatocellular carcinoma, some 15 had melanoma, 9 had renal cell carcinoma and 9 had head and neck cancer. Prior anti-PD-1, anti-PD-L1 or anti-CTLA-4 therapy was permitted, and approximately 40% of dose-escalation patients had received checkpoint inhibitors. Partial responses occurred in three dose-escalation patients, of whom one had hepatocellular carcinoma and two had cutaneous melanoma. The paper's findings and limits, for the study overall: Which antigens the clonally expanded peripheral T cells were specific for was not determined. Clonal expansion of both CD4+ and CD8+ blood T cells was observed from baseline to week 6 at doses 0.1 to 3.0 mg/kg. After ivuxolimab, expanded clones were on average more numerous among CD8+ T cells than among CD4+ T cells. In the 0.1-3.0 mg/kg groups, partial responders were among the patients with the lowest normalized peripheral clonal expansion, particularly in CD8+ T cells. Low levels of normalized T-cell clonal expansion were also seen in some patients who did not respond.

The trial excluded patients who had a history of autoimmune disease or were on systemic immunosuppression. Peripheral blood for TCR sequencing was collected from all dose cohorts at baseline, on cycle 4 day 1, and on cycle 7 day 1. Samples were obtained from an open-label, multicenter, first-in-human phase I dose-escalation trial of ivuxolimab. Adults with locally advanced or metastatic head and neck squamous cell, hepatocellular, melanoma or renal cell carcinoma were enrolled in the trial. Before TCR sequencing, CD4+ T cells and CD8+ T cells were sorted from peripheral blood as separate populations. To note about this clone: There is no known antigen for this receptor. Qualities for individual bases were not recorded, and no much larger clone is one base off.

The germline V gene specifies MNHEY as CDR1 and SVGAGI as CDR2. Trimmed from V: 5 bases; trimmed from J: 10 bases; junction bases lacking a gene match: 10. The CDR3 numbers 13 residues from cysteine through phenylalanine. The sequence is cut down to CDR3 DNA, 39 bases in frame from base 1. For sequencing of the TCRbeta CDR3 region, genomic DNA was extracted from the sorted cells. The immunoSEQ Assay was used to sequence the TCRbeta CDR3 regions. This is the immuneACCESS table as TCRdb keeps it, with only in-frame sequences that have V and J called. A part of the clones is gone; compared with another copy, unresolved V genes explain less than half, and the rest is unexplained. For this sample the table gives roughly 73,000 clones, of which about 91% were detected only once. The ten largest clones capture around 2.8% of the sample.

The receptor chain draws on TRBV6-5 and TRBJ1-1, and TRBD1 matches 7 of the central bases. The clonotype comes from an adult with an advanced solid tumor such as melanoma, head and neck, liver or kidney cancer. Sequenced material: CD4+ or CD8+ T cells sorted from blood, taken in a trial of the OX40 agonist ivuxolimab. The sequenced DNA: TGTGCCAGCAGTCCTTTTGACAGGGCAGGAGCTTTCTTT. It translates to CASSPFDRAGAFF.